This T cell receptor (beta chain) appears in the sequencing data of a study of blood T cell repertoires in COVID-19 (dated by TCRdb to the early 2020s). Regarding the research as a whole: Collaborator samples came from the United States, Italy and Spain and covered acute and convalescent phases of COVID-19. Where available, HLA class I and class II types were taken from metadata supplied by the sample provider and were not determined by assay-based typing. A de-identified subject ID, COVID-19 status, age in years and sex were almost always included in the sample metadata. The material from the prospective study consisted of cDNA or gDNA derived from T cells, B-cell-depleted T cells, or PBMCs. Deeply sampled blood TCRbeta repertoires from subjects exposed to, actively infected with, or recovered from COVID-19 were included in the dataset. Samples were obtained from the ongoing ImmuneRACE study (first 160 participants) and from 1,254 subjects provided by 6 global collaborators. A freely available public database, intended as a resource for researchers studying the immune response to SARS-CoV-2, is where the repertoires were released.

Enrolling through a virtual design, the prospective study's participants ranged in age from roughly 18 to 90 years and lived across roughly 24 United States geographic areas. Cohort assignment in the prospective study relied on participant-reported clinical history from a screening survey and a study questionnaire. In the prospective study, whole blood, serum and a nasopharyngeal or oropharyngeal swab were collected from each participant by mobile phlebotomists. Over an approximately 2-month period, participants in the prospective study had the option of providing additional blood draws and questionnaires. Before DNA extraction, prospective study blood samples were shipped either frozen or at room temperature. Taken from cysteine to phenylalanine, the CDR3 has 13 residues. Just CDR3 DNA is preserved here, 39 bases in frame from base 1. A distance of 9 bases separates the germline ends of V and J, which lose 5 bases and 2 bases respectively. As encoded in the germline V gene (reference sequence), CDR1 is SEHNR while CDR2 is FQNEAQ.

The investigation overall reported the following: The quantity of clinical and demographic metadata differed by source and by participant and was supplied without curation.

Remarks on this clone: It lacks a known antigen. Base-call qualities are not available, and no considerably larger clone is one nucleotide away. In the same sample, other DNA sequences code for this CDR3.

TCRbeta CDR3 regions were amplified from genomic DNA using the immunoSEQ Assay, a bias-controlled multiplex PCR. The study's own analysis went as follows. Within the assay, amplification of reference gene primers was used to estimate how many nucleated cells each sample contained. To quantify the absolute abundance of each unique TCRbeta CDR3 rearrangement, sequence reads were collapsed and filtered. Productive Simpson clonality was computed per sample as the square root of Simpson's diversity index over productive rearrangements. TCRdb took this table from immuneACCESS and kept in-frame rearrangements with V and J called. Such tables lack part of the clones; where checked against another copy, unresolved V genes explain under half of the gap, and the rest is unexplained. V, J and clone size are those of that table, while D and trimming were read from the DNA. The table for this sample lists 150,000 to 200,000 clones; around 82% of them were counted only once. The ten largest make up approximately 4.7% of the sample.

Sequenced sample: PBMCs or T cells enriched from blood (not recorded which). The rearranged segments are TRBV7-9 and TRBJ1-2; TRBD1 could be the D gene, as 6 bases match. The clonotype comes from a woman aged 60-70 years with acute COVID-19. The DNA reads as follows: TGTGCCAGCAGCCGAGACAGGAACTATGGCTACACCTTC. The translation is CASSRDRNYGYTF. Joined to the reference TRBV7-9 and TRBJ1-2 proteins, this CDR3 gives the full variable domain: DTGVSQNPRHKITKRGQNVTFRCDPISEHNRLYWYRQTLGQGPEFLTYFQNEAQLEKSRLLSDRFSAERPKGSFSTLEIQRTEQGDSAMYLCASSRDRNYGYTFGSGTRLTVV.